The 2 T cell receptor beta chains below come from one sample, sequenced in a study of blood T cell repertoires in COVID-19 (dated by TCRdb to about 2020). Libraries came from the immunoSEQ multiplex PCR assay. The clones in this table, taken by TCRdb from immuneACCESS, are in-frame only. Not every clone is retained; where verified, under half of the shortfall comes from an unresolved V gene, and the cause of the rest is unknown. This sample comprises roughly 140,000 clones, 75% to 85% of them detected only once. The ten most abundant clones make up approximately 0.5% of the sample. The sequenced material came from peripheral blood. The receptors stem from a man in his 60s with acute or convalescent COVID-19.

The chain is built from TRBV5-1 and TRBJ2-1; the match to TRBD2 covers 11 bases. The CDR3 is made up of 15 amino acids. Germline lookup yields CDR1 SGHRS and CDR2 YFSETQ. V gave up 4 bases and J gave up 8 bases; unmatched junction bases: 8. DNA for the CDR3: TGCGCCAGCAGCCCCTCCGGGACTAGCGGCCATGAGCAGTTCTTC. Protein: CASSPSGTSGHEQFF.

The rearrangement links TRBV30 to TRBJ2-7, with a tentative D call TRBD1 (5 bases). The V and J ends lost 1 base and 4 bases respectively, with 11 bases between them. Germline CDR1 GTSNPN, CDR2 SVGIG (reference sequence). The CDR3 loop spans 13 amino acids. DNA for the CDR3: TGTGCCTGGAGTGGGGGCAAGTTTTACGAGCAGTACTTC. The encoded protein is CAWSGGKFYEQYF. The entire variable domain, with the rest obtained from reference TRBV30 and TRBJ2-7, is as follows: SQTIHQWPATLVQPVGSPLSLECTVEGTSNPNLYWYRQAAGRGLQLLFYSVGIGQISSEVPQNLSASRPQDRQFILSSKKLLLSDSGFYLCAWSGGKFYEQYFGPGTRLTVT.